A selection of T cell receptor beta chains follows, all from one sample in a study of CXCR3-negative and CXCR3-positive naive CD8 T cells. TCRdb re-called the 5' RACE reads and shows each CDR3 protein once, DNA omitted. The repertoire shows some 130,000 distinct CDR3 sequences; the top ten hold roughly 0.3%. The sequenced material came from naive CXCR3- CD8+ T cells from blood. The receptor set was obtained from a human donor in good health. Some clones in this sample may be carry-over from other donors' samples. CDR3s include the opening cysteine and the closing phenylalanine or tryptophan.

v_call: TRBV4-3; j_call: TRBJ2-5; cdr3_aa: CASSQDPWGRETQYF
v_call: TRBV10-3; j_call: TRBJ2-3; cdr3_aa: CAISDPAGIDTQYF
v_call: TRBV29-1; j_call: TRBJ2-5; cdr3_aa: CSVIPYLAEETQYF
v_call: TRBV9; j_call: TRBJ2-7; cdr3_aa: CASSAQPGQWGEQYF
v_call: TRBV6-6; j_call: TRBJ2-5; cdr3_aa: CASSAGGYQETQYF
v_call: TRBV28; j_call: TRBJ2-7; cdr3_aa: CASSLEAPGQDEQYF
v_call: TRBV29-1; j_call: TRBJ2-7; cdr3_aa: CSVEGGPYEQYF
v_call: TRBV4-3; j_call: TRBJ1-2; cdr3_aa: CASSQDLRGLYGYTF
v_call: TRBV7-9; j_call: TRBJ2-1; cdr3_aa: CASSLLPRDEQFF
v_call: TRBV20-1; j_call: TRBJ2-6; cdr3_aa: CSAPPPSGANVLTF
v_call: TRBV6-6; j_call: TRBJ2-3; cdr3_aa: CASSSSTGTSASTDTQYF
v_call: TRBV4-1; j_call: TRBJ2-1; cdr3_aa: CASSHEPGQPQFF
v_call: TRBV28; j_call: TRBJ2-3; cdr3_aa: CASSFQGLARDTQYF
v_call: TRBV28; j_call: TRBJ1-1; cdr3_aa: CAIEGNPGRRAEAFF
v_call: TRBV7-9; j_call: TRBJ2-5; cdr3_aa: CASNGQGLQETQYF
v_call: TRBV28; j_call: TRBJ2-3; cdr3_aa: CASSPPGFTDTQYF
v_call: TRBV28; j_call: TRBJ2-1; cdr3_aa: CASSYGASGPSSYNEQFF
v_call: TRBV10-3; j_call: TRBJ1-2; cdr3_aa: CAISESQDRTLYYGYTF
v_call: TRBV29-1; j_call: TRBJ2-7; cdr3_aa: CSVEDLSSYEQYF
v_call: TRBV7-9; j_call: TRBJ1-1; cdr3_aa: CASSPGAVGVESTEAFF
v_call: TRBV6-5; j_call: TRBJ1-1; cdr3_aa: CASSYSRGTGNTEAFF
v_call: TRBV29-1; j_call: TRBJ1-3; cdr3_aa: CSVLGIPSGNTIYF
v_call: TRBV28; j_call: TRBJ2-2; cdr3_aa: CASSFDRWDTGELFF
v_call: TRBV19; j_call: TRBJ2-7; cdr3_aa: CASSIDSGAYEQYF
v_call: TRBV6-1; j_call: TRBJ2-6; cdr3_aa: CACSEAIGGRGANVLTF
v_call: TRBV3-1; j_call: TRBJ2-3; cdr3_aa: CASSPARDTQYF
v_call: TRBV6-5; j_call: TRBJ2-3; cdr3_aa: CASSYSTGTEQYF
v_call: TRBV29-1; j_call: TRBJ2-1; cdr3_aa: CSVVPGGTGGSYNEQFF
v_call: TRBV28; j_call: TRBJ2-7; cdr3_aa: CASSLYRRDSYEQYF
v_call: TRBV12-3/TRBV12-4; j_call: TRBJ2-1; cdr3_aa: CASAKSGHSYNEQFF
v_call: TRBV10-3; j_call: TRBJ2-5; cdr3_aa: CAISELDPLEETQYF
v_call: TRBV30; j_call: TRBJ1-1; cdr3_aa: CAWSGQGGAEAFF
v_call: TRBV29-1; j_call: TRBJ2-7; cdr3_aa: CSGIQGYEQYF
v_call: TRBV20-1; j_call: TRBJ2-7; cdr3_aa: CSAYPGLASYEQYF
v_call: TRBV29-1; j_call: TRBJ2-5; cdr3_aa: CSVEDRGPKTQYF
v_call: TRBV20-1; j_call: TRBJ2-7; cdr3_aa: CSAREQSDSYEQYF
v_call: TRBV11-2; j_call: TRBJ2-2; cdr3_aa: CASRRDRDDAGELFF
v_call: TRBV7-2; j_call: TRBJ2-1; cdr3_aa: CASSLVGSRRRSEEQFF
v_call: TRBV29-1; j_call: TRBJ2-7; cdr3_aa: CSVGSAGANHEQYF
v_call: TRBV28; j_call: TRBJ2-3; cdr3_aa: CAGSLRLATDTQYF
v_call: TRBV7-2; j_call: TRBJ2-3; cdr3_aa: CASSLGGPDTQYF
v_call: TRBV28; j_call: TRBJ2-7; cdr3_aa: CASSFQGAYEQYF
v_call: TRBV19; j_call: TRBJ1-1; cdr3_aa: CASTPILDREAEAFF
v_call: TRBV12-3/TRBV12-4; j_call: TRBJ2-1; cdr3_aa: CASSAADSPYNEQFF
v_call: TRBV27; j_call: TRBJ2-2; cdr3_aa: CASSPSTQAAGDTGELFF
v_call: TRBV28; j_call: TRBJ1-5; cdr3_aa: CASSPIGDRPQHF
v_call: TRBV3-2; j_call: TRBJ2-1; cdr3_aa: CASRWAGAYNEQFF
v_call: TRBV7-9; j_call: TRBJ2-1; cdr3_aa: CASSLIHLNEQFF
v_call: TRBV5-5; j_call: TRBJ1-1; cdr3_aa: CASSRGLNTEAFF
v_call: TRBV6-5; j_call: TRBJ2-5; cdr3_aa: CASSYSGIQETQYF
v_call: TRBV2; j_call: TRBJ1-1; cdr3_aa: CASSERRGQGAGWTEAFF
v_call: TRBV12-3/TRBV12-4; j_call: TRBJ2-2; cdr3_aa: CASSLSLNTGELFF
v_call: TRBV29-1; j_call: TRBJ2-1; cdr3_aa: CSVTGQGMNEQFF
v_call: TRBV7-9; j_call: TRBJ2-5; cdr3_aa: CASSPRGAGAEETQYF
v_call: TRBV6-6; j_call: TRBJ2-7; cdr3_aa: CASSPIAAGFSYEQYF
v_call: TRBV7-9; j_call: TRBJ1-2; cdr3_aa: CASSLGLGAGYTF
v_call: TRBV27; j_call: TRBJ2-7; cdr3_aa: CASSFLLAGGISYEQYF
v_call: TRBV7-6; j_call: TRBJ2-1; cdr3_aa: CASSSAGQVNEQFF
v_call: TRBV29-1; j_call: TRBJ2-5; cdr3_aa: CSVEPRETQYF
v_call: TRBV5-1; j_call: TRBJ1-2; cdr3_aa: CASSSDRVHYGYTF